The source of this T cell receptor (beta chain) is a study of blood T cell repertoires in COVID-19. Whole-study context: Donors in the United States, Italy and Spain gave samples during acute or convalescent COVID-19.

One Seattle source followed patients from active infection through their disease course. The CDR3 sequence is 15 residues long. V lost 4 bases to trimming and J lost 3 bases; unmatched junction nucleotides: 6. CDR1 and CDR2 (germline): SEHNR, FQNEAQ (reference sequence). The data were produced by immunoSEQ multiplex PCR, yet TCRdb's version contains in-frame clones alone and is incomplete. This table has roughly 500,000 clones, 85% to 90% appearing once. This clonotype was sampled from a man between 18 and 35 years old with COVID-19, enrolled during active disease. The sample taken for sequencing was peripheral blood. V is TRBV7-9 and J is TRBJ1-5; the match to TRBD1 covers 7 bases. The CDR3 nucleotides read TGTGCCAGCAGCTCTCAGGGGGATCCCAATCAGCCCCAGCATTTT. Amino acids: CASSSQGDPNQPQHF.